This record concerns one TCR beta chain sequence. Assay used: immunoSEQ multiplex PCR; TCRdb lists only in-frame clones, some missing. In the table there are over 100,000 clones, 80% to 90% of which are singletons. This sample was taken from a study of control samples from healthy donors and cancer patients. V shed 5 bases, J shed 3 bases, and the junction held 12 bases outside the gene matches. Germline CDR1 reads MGHDK; CDR2 reads SYGVNS. CDR3 length: 17 residues. The V and J genes are TRBV25-1 and TRBJ1-5; 8 bases are a match to TRBD1. The sample consisted of blood. The TCR was taken from a woman between 50 and 59 years old in good health. In DNA form, the CDR3 reads TGTGCCAGCAGTCCTACACCGGGACAGGAGTTCAATCAGCCCCAGCATTTT. It yields the protein CASSPTPGQEFNQPQHF.